This T cell receptor beta chain was sequenced in a study of blood T cell repertoires in COVID-19. The germline CDR1 and CDR2 sequences are PRHDT and FYEKMQ (reference sequence). The CDR3 spans 18 residues. With V trimmed by 4 bases and J by 2 bases, 12 bases remained unmatched. Authors' data handling: From reference gene primer amplification, estimates of nucleated cell counts were derived. Sequenced by immunoSEQ multiplex PCR; TCRdb stores in-frame clones only, minus some. That table furnishes V, J and clone size, whereas the DNA furnished D and trimming. The data contain more than 65,000 clones, about 80% of them seen just once; the ten biggest clones take up approximately 40%. This clone has a handful of counts.

The rearrangement joins TRBV13 to TRBJ2-3, with 10 positions matching TRBD2. Sequencing was done on a sample of peripheral blood. The sequence came from a woman in her 70s with acute or convalescent COVID-19. The CDR3 is CASSSSLAGAPTTDTQYF. The CDR3 nucleotides are TGTGCCAGCAGCTCCTCCCTAGCGGGGGCGCCAACCACAGATACGCAGTATTTT.